One sample yielded the 12 T cell receptor beta chains listed below, sequenced in a study of blood T cell repertoires in COVID-19. The protocol was immunoSEQ multiplex PCR, while the TCRdb copy is restricted to in-frame clones and leaves out a portion. The sample lists about 320,000 clones; 70% to 90% were seen once. The specimen sequenced was PBMCs or T cells enriched from blood (not recorded which). Receptors originate from a woman aged 25 to 39 who had recovered from COVID-19.

The chain carries TRBV3-1 (or the pseudogene TRBV3-2) and TRBJ1-1; the match to TRBD1 covers 7 bases. The ends lost 2 bases at V and 1 base at J; junction bases unmatched: 4. Germline-derived CDR1 and CDR2 are LGHDT and YNNKEL (reference sequence). This CDR3 is 15 amino acids long. Written as DNA, the CDR3 is TGTGCCAGCAGCCAATGGGACAGACCGAACACTGAAGCTTTCTTT. Protein: CASSQWDRPNTEAFF.

In regard to this clone: The same CDR3 is also encoded by other DNA sequences in this sample. The gene calls are TRBV19 and TRBJ1-5; a possible D gene is TRBD1 (5 bases). V lost 3 bases and J lost 7, with 10 bases in between. The CDR3 runs 13 residues. CDR1 and CDR2 (germline): LNHDA, SQIVND (reference sequence). CDR3 sequence: CASSIQGGQPQHF. For the CDR3, the DNA is TGTGCCAGTAGTATCCAGGGCGGCCAGCCCCAGCATTTT. Looking up the rest from reference TRBV19 and TRBJ1-5 gives the full variable domain: DGGITQSPKYLFRKEGQNVTLSCEQNLNHDAMYWYRQDPGQGLRLIYYSQIVNDFQKGDIAEGYSVSREKKESFPLTVTSAQKNPTAFYLCASSIQGGQPQHFGDGTRLSIL.

J is TRBJ1-1 and V is TRBV6-5; TRBD1 might be the D (6 bases). V lost 7 bases and J lost 5, with 20 bases in between. Germline V gene data show CDR1 as MNHEY and CDR2 as SVGAGI. This CDR3 region has 15 residues. CDR3 residues: CASKVSQGGWTEAFF. CDR3 bases: TGTGCCAGCAAGGTTTCACAGGGCGGTTGGACTGAAGCTTTCTTT.

This rearrangement joins TRBV25-1 to TRBJ2-7; TRBD2 agrees at 13 bases. CDR1 MGHDK and CDR2 SYGVNS come from the germline V gene. CDR3 length equals 18 residues. The V and J ends lost 6 bases and 4 bases, in that order; junction bases with no gene match: 15. Written as DNA, the CDR3 is TGTGCCAGCAGCACTAGCGGGGGGGTCCCGGCCTTGGCTTACGAGCAGTACTTC. Encoded protein: CASSTSGGVPALAYEQYF.

The genes are TRBV5-4 and TRBJ2-2; 8 bases are shared with TRBD1. The CDR3 covers 16 residues. Germline V gives CDR1 SGHNT, CDR2 YYREEE (reference sequence). Trimming took 0 bases from V and 5 from J; bases not matched to a gene: 6. The CDR3 DNA reads as TGTGCCAGCAGCTTGGACAGGGGGGAGTGGACCGGGGAGCTGTTTTTT. Protein sequence: CASSLDRGEWTGELFF.

This rearrangement joins TRBV6-5 to TRBJ2-7; 11 nucleotides match TRBD1. This CDR3 has 14 residues. Unmatched junction bases numbered 6, after V lost 6 bases and J lost 5 bases. The germline V gene has CDR1 MNHEY and CDR2 SVGAGI. In DNA form, the CDR3 reads TGTGCCAGCAGAGGCCGGACAGGGGGCGACGAGCAGTACTTC. It translates to CASRGRTGGDEQYF.

This clone came up a few times. V and J are TRBV6-4 and TRBJ2-5; TRBD2 might be the D (6 bases). The CDR3 is made up of 15 amino acids. The V gene's germline CDR1 is MRHNA and CDR2 SNTAGT. V lost 6 bases and J lost 5, with 19 bases in between. The CDR3 coding sequence is TGTGCCAGCAGCCCTAGGGAGGCCCATTTGGAGACCCAGTACTTC. It is translated as CASSPREAHLETQYF.

V usage is TRBV29-1 and J usage is TRBJ2-3; 7 bases are shared with TRBD1. Germline trimming cut 4 bases from V and 6 bases from J; bases unmatched to any gene: 7. Looked up from germline, CDR1 is SQVTM and CDR2 is ANQGSEA. The CDR3 covers 13 residues. The CDR3 sequence: CSVGAGGLDTQYF. CDR3 nucleotides: TGCAGCGTTGGGGCAGGGGGTCTGGATACGCAGTATTTT.

The CDR3 DNA reads as TGTGCCAGCAGTTCCCGACTAGCGGGGGGGCCAATAGATACGCAGTATTTT. Translating it yields CASSSRLAGGPIDTQYF. The chain uses TRBV6-2 or TRBV6-3 and TRBJ2-3, with TRBD2 identical over 14 bases. The CDR3 consists of 17 residues. Germline V gives CDR1 MNHEY, CDR2 SVGEGT. Trimming at V came to 4 bases and at J to 5 bases, leaving 8 bases not matched to a gene.

The chain joins TRBV9 to TRBJ2-2; D unresolved. V was shortened by 3 bases and J by 8 bases, with 8 bases between the two germline ends. This CDR3 comprises 12 residues. In germline, CDR1 is SGDLS, CDR2 YYNGEE. The CDR3 reads CASSEVTGELFF. As DNA, the CDR3 is TGTGCCAGCAGCGAGGTGACAGGGGAGCTGTTTTTT.

For the CDR3, the DNA is TGCGCCAGCAGCCAAGACGCAGGGGCCTATCAGCCCCAGCATTTT. Translation: CASSQDAGAYQPQHF. V is TRBV4-1 and J is TRBJ1-5, with D possibly TRBD1 on 6 matching bases. The CDR3 covers 15 residues. From germline, CDR1 is MGHRA and CDR2 YSYEKL. Trimming removed 0 bases from V and 5 bases from J, with 11 bases in between.

The chain recombines TRBV6-5 with TRBJ1-3, with no clear D. The CDR3 consists of 15 residues. The germline V gene has CDR1 MNHEY and CDR2 SVGAGI. Trimming stripped 5 bases from V and 0 bases from J, with 11 bases between. In DNA, the CDR3 is TGTGCCAGCAGTCAAACTTCAAGCTCTGGAAACACCATATATTTT. This sequence encodes CASSQTSSSGNTIYF.